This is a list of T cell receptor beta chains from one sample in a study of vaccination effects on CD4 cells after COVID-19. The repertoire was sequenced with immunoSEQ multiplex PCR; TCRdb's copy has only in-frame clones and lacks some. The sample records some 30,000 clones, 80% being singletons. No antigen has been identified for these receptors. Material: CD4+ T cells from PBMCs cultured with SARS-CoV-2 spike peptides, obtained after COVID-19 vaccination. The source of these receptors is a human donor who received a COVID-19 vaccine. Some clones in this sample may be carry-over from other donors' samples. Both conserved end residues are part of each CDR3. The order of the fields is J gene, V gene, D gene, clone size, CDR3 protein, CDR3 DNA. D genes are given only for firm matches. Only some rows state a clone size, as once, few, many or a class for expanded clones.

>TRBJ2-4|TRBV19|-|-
CASSISPGKNIQYF
TGTGCCAGTAGTATCAGTCCCGGCAAAAACATTCAGTACTTC
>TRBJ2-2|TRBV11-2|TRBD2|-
CASSLVAGGNTGELFF
TGTGCCAGCAGCTTAGTAGCGGGGGGGAACACCGGGGAGCTGTTTTTT
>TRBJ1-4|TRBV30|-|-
CAWSLLENEKLFF
TGTGCCTGGAGTCTTCTGGAAAATGAAAAACTGTTTTTT
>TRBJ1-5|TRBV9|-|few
CASSVDSDQPQHF
TGTGCCAGCAGCGTAGATAGCGATCAGCCCCAGCATTTT
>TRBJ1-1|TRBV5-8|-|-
CASPQAWGPHRNTEAFF
TGTGCCAGCCCCCAGGCTTGGGGCCCGCATCGGAACACTGAAGCTTTCTTT
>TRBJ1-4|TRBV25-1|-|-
CASSGRAPEKLFF
TGTGCCAGCAGTGGCCGGGCCCCCGAAAAACTGTTTTTT
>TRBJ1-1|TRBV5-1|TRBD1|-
CASSRTGTGGEAFF
TGCGCCAGCAGCCGTACCGGGACAGGGGGCGAAGCTTTCTTT
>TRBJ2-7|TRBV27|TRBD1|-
CASSGRQGAGSYEQYF
TGTGCCAGCAGTGGGCGACAGGGGGCGGGCTCCTACGAGCAGTACTTC
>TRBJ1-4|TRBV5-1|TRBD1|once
CASSQGTGVGEKLFF
TGCGCCAGCAGCCAGGGGACAGGGGTCGGGGAAAAACTGTTTTTT
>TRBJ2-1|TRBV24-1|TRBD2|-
CATSLAGGLFYEQFF
TGTGCCACCAGCTTAGCGGGGGGGCTCTTTTATGAGCAGTTCTTC
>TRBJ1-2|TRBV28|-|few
CAIRGAQIYGYTF
TGTGCCATACGGGGGGCGCAGATCTATGGCTACACCTTC
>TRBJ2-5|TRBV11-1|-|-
CASSLTFRETQYF
TGTGCCAGCAGCTTGACCTTCAGGGAGACCCAGTACTTC
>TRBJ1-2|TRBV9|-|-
CASSPRTASKIYGYTF
TGTGCCAGCAGCCCGCGGACGGCAAGCAAAATCTATGGCTACACCTTC
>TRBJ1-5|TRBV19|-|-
CASSTSLSNQPQHF
TGTGCCAGTAGTACGTCATTAAGCAATCAGCCCCAGCATTTT
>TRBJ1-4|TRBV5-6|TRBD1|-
CASSLLDRESEKLFF
TGTGCCAGCAGCTTGTTGGACAGGGAAAGTGAAAAACTGTTTTTT
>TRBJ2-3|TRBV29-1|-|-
CSADTGTSTDTQYF
TGCAGCGCCGATACCGGGACTAGCACAGATACGCAGTATTTT
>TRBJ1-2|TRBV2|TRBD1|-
CASSEEGAIGYTF
TGTGCCAGCAGTGAAGAGGGGGCGATTGGCTACACCTTC
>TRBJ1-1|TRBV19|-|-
CASSTSAGGTEAFF
TGTGCCAGTAGTACCTCGGCCGGGGGCACTGAAGCTTTCTTT
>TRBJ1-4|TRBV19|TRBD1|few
CASSGQGANEKLFF
TGTGCCAGTAGTGGACAGGGGGCTAATGAAAAACTGTTTTTT
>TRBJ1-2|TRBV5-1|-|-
CASSLGMWSYGYTF
TGCGCCAGCAGCTTGGGGATGTGGTCTTATGGCTACACCTTC
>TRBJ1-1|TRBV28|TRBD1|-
CASSHRGAEAFF
TGTGCCAGCAGCCACAGGGGGGCAGAAGCTTTCTTT
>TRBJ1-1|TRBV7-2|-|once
CASSFLREATEAFF
TGTGCCAGCAGCTTTCTCAGGGAGGCCACTGAAGCTTTCTTT
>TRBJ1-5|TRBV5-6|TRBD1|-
CASSSLQGAGNQPQHF
TGTGCCAGCAGCTCGTTACAGGGGGCCGGCAATCAGCCCCAGCATTTT
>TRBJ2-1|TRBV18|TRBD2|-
CASSQSGGAVDEQFF
TGTGCCAGCTCACAAAGCGGGGGGGCCGTGGATGAGCAGTTCTTC
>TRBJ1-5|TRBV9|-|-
CASSPQVDNQPQHF
TGTGCCAGCAGCCCCCAGGTAGACAATCAGCCCCAGCATTTT
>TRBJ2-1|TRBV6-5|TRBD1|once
CASCRDSSYNEQFF
TGTGCCAGCTGCCGGGACAGCTCCTACAATGAGCAGTTCTTC
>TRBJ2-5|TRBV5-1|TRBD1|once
CASSGQGEGETQYF
TGCGCCAGCTCCGGACAGGGAGAAGGAGAGACCCAGTACTTC
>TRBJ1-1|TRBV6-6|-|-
CASSYSAGNTEAFF
TGTGCCAGCAGTTACTCGGCAGGAAACACTGAAGCTTTCTTT
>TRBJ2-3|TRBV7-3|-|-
CASSLAMADTQYF
TGTGCCAGCAGCTTAGCCATGGCGGATACGCAGTATTTT
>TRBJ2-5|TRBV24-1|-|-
CATSDPDTLETQYF
TGTGCCACCAGTGACCCGGATACGTTGGAGACCCAGTACTTC
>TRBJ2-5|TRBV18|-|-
CASSPPGQETQYF
TGTGCCAGCTCACCACCGGGACAAGAGACCCAGTACTTC
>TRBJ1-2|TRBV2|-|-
CASSDRLNGYTF
TGTGCCAGCAGTGATAGGCTAAATGGCTACACCTTC
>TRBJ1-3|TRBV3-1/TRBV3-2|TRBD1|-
CASSPSRDRGWVGNTIYF
TGTGCCAGCAGCCCGTCCCGGGACAGGGGTTGGGTTGGAAACACCATATATTTT
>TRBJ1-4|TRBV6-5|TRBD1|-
CASGTKGQGGEKLFF
TGTGCCAGCGGAACCAAGGGGCAGGGGGGTGAAAAACTGTTTTTT
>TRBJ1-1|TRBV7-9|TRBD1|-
CASSLIETGVIGAFF
TGTGCCAGCAGCTTAATTGAGACAGGGGTTATAGGAGCTTTCTTT
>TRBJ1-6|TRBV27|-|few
CASMRRLDSPLHF
TGTGCCAGCATGAGGCGCTTGGATTCACCCCTCCACTTT
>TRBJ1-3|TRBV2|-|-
CASSLQGSNTIYF
TGTGCCAGCAGTCTACAGGGAAGCAACACCATATATTTT
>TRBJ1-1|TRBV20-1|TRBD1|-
CSASRQGLVNTEAFF
TGCAGTGCTAGTAGACAGGGGCTGGTGAACACTGAAGCTTTCTTT
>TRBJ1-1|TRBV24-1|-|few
CATGLHIMNTEAFF
TGTGCCACCGGACTGCATATAATGAACACTGAAGCTTTCTTT
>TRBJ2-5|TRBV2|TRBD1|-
CASTARTGGVGYQETQYF
TGTGCCAGCACTGCCAGGACAGGGGGAGTGGGGTACCAAGAGACCCAGTACTTC
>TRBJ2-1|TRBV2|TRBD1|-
CASRGRGTGANEQFF
TGTGCCAGCAGGGGTAGGGGGACAGGGGCCAATGAGCAGTTCTTC
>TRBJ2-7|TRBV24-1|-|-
CATSDQNSYEQYF
TGTGCCACCAGTGACCAGAACTCCTACGAGCAGTACTTC
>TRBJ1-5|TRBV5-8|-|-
CASSHLGPNNQPQHF
TGTGCCAGCAGCCACCTCGGACCGAACAATCAGCCCCAGCATTTT
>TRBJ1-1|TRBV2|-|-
CASHPMNTEAFF
TGTGCCAGTCACCCCATGAACACTGAAGCTTTCTTT
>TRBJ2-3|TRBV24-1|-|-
CATSPRTGMGWDTQYF
TGTGCCACCAGTCCCAGGACGGGTATGGGATGGGATACGCAGTATTTT
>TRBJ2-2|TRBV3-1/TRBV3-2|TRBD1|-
CASSQGPGTGSSGELFF
TGTGCCAGCAGCCAAGGCCCAGGGACAGGGTCGTCCGGGGAGCTGTTTTTT
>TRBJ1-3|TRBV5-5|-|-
CASSPTTLSGNTIYF
TGTGCCAGCAGCCCGACAACTCTCTCTGGAAACACCATATATTTT
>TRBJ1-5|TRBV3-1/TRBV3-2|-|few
CASSQNDDSEPQHF
TGTGCCAGCAGCCAAAATGATGACAGTGAGCCCCAGCATTTT
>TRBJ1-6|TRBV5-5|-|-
CASSLEGAGSPLHF
TGTGCCAGCAGCTTGGAGGGAGCGGGTTCACCCCTCCACTTT